The 4 T cell receptor beta chains listed next were all sequenced from one sample in a study of T cell repertoires in aging, cancer and after chemotherapy. Peripheral blood genomic DNA, not sorted cells or RNA, was the template. Rearranged V-D-J TRB sequences were amplified with a mixed TRB-A/B primer pool. TCRdb reanalysed the multiplex PCR reads using MiXCR and keeps one entry per CDR3 protein. Of about 840 distinct CDR3 sequences listed, less than 25% were seen once; the top ten hold 22%. Sequenced: blood. Every receptor here comes from a human donor with a solid tumor.

This clonotype is medium-sized. Because the CDR3's place on the DNA is in doubt, the DNA is left out and the CDR3 is given as listed by TCRdb. The rearrangement joins TRBV6-1 to TRBJ1-6. The CDR3 adds up to 19 amino acids, both ends counted. The germline gives CDR1 MNHNS, CDR2 SASEGT. CDR3 amino acids: CASSVISNSPLHFLPPLHF.

This clonotype is judged large. The chain links TRBV6-2 or TRBV6-3 to TRBJ2-1, with 10 bases matching TRBD1. The CDR3 runs to 14 residues. The germline CDR1 and CDR2 sequences are MNHEY and SVGEGT. V dropped 5 bases and J dropped 8; count of bases not matched to a gene: 6. The CDR3 nucleotides read TGTGCCAGCAGTGGGACAGGGGTTCGCCATGAGCAGTTCTTC. As protein: CASSGTGVRHEQFF.

Within the sample, this clonotype is large. This chain joins TRBV29-1 and TRBJ2-5; TRBD2 agrees at 14 bases. The CDR3 length is 18 residues. Trimming removed 6 bases from V and 1 base from J; junction bases left unmatched: 13. Germline V gene lookup returns CDR1 SQVTM and CDR2 ANQGSEA. CDR3 region: CSVSWTSGGRGSQETQYF. The CDR3 bases are TGCAGCGTCTCATGGACTAGCGGGGGGCGAGGGAGCCAAGAGACCCAGTACTTC.

Concerning this clonotype: Just one base apart from a much larger clone, this may be a read error. V usage is TRBV12-3 or TRBV12-4 and J usage is TRBJ2-3; D is undetermined. The CDR3 sequence is 14 residues long. Trimming removed 0 bases from V and 9 bases from J, with 13 bases in between. The CDR3 nucleotides are TGTGCCAGCAGTTTAGCTAGTCTCCTCGGGACGCAGTATTTT. Translating it yields CASSLASLLGTQYF.